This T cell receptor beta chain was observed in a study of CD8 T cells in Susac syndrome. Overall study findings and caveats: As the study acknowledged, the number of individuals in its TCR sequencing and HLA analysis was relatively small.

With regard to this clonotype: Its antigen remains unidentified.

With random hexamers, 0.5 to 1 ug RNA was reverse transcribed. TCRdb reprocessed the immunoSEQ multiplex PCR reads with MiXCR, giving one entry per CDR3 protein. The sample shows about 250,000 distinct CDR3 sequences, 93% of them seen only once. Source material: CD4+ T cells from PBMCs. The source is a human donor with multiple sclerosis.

For the CDR3, the DNA is TGTGCCAGCAGCACAAATGGGCCCGGGGGGGCTTTCTTT. As protein: CASSTNGPGGAFF. The chain carries TRBV5-4 and TRBJ1-1; the D gene is possibly TRBD1 (5 bases). Germline-derived CDR1 and CDR2 are SGHNT and YYREEE (reference sequence). V dropped 4 bases and J dropped 11 bases, with 18 bases sitting between them. CDR3 size: 13 residues.